Each of the 32 T cell receptor beta chains below was sequenced from the same sample in a study of blood T cell repertoires in COVID-19. Repertoires were generated with immunoSEQ multiplex PCR, while TCRdb's copy carries only in-frame clones and drops some. The table shows approximately 350,000 clones, with under 85% occurring only once. Input material: PBMCs or T cells enriched from blood (not recorded which). Receptors were obtained from a woman aged 45-60 years who had recovered from COVID-19.

Written as DNA, the CDR3 is TGTGCCAGCAGCTTAGTAGGGAGCTATGGCTACACCTTC. The encoded protein is CASSLVGSYGYTF. The chain uses TRBV13 and TRBJ1-2; the D is unclear. This CDR3 has 13 amino acids. CDR1 and CDR2 from the germline V gene are PRHDT and FYEKMQ (reference sequence). Trimming took 1 base from V and 4 from J, leaving 7 bases between them.

The chain has TRBV6-5 and TRBJ1-5, with D perhaps matching TRBD1 (6 bases). The CDR3 extends over 12 amino acids. Germline V gives CDR1 MNHEY, CDR2 SVGAGI. Deletions cut 7 bases from V and 7 bases from J, with 11 bases between. Here the CDR3 DNA reads TGTGCCAGCACGACAGGTCAACAGCCCCAGCATTTT. It encodes CASTTGQQPQHF.

V gene TRBV11-2 combines with J gene TRBJ1-1, with D hard to call. CDR1 is SGHAT, CDR2 FQNNGV, per germline. The CDR3 contains 12 residues. The V end lost 5 bases, the J end lost 3 bases, and 7 bases lay between the germline ends. The DNA for the CDR3 is TGTGCCAGCAGCCCCACGGACACTGAAGCTTTCTTT. Translated: CASSPTDTEAFF. Full variable domain (remainder filled in from reference TRBV11-2 and TRBJ1-1): EAGVAQSPRYKIIEKRQSVAFWCNPISGHATLYWYQQILGQGPKLLIQFQNNGVVDDSQLPKDRFSAERLKGVDSTLKIQPAKLEDSAVYLCASSPTDTEAFFGQGTRLTVV.

V usage is TRBV7-2 and J usage is TRBJ1-1; 8 nucleotides line up with TRBD1. V shed 0 bases, J shed 1 base, and the junction held 10 bases outside the gene matches. CDR3 size: 18 residues. Germline-derived CDR1 and CDR2 are SGHTA and FQGNSA. CDR3 coding DNA: TGTGCCAGCAGCTTAGCTGGTTGGGACAGGCGGAAGAACACTGAAGCTTTCTTT. It specifies CASSLAGWDRRKNTEAFF.

The J gene is TRBJ2-1, the V gene TRBV6-2 or TRBV6-3; TRBD2 matches 12 bases. The V segment lost 5 bases and the J segment 7 bases; nucleotides outside the gene matches: 3. CDR1 MNHEY and CDR2 SVGEGT come from the germline V gene. The CDR3 covers 14 residues. The CDR3 nucleotides read TGTGCCAGCAGTACGACTAGCGGGAGAAATGAGCAGTTCTTC. Encoded protein: CASSTTSGRNEQFF.

This clone was seen a single time. The chain uses TRBV9 and TRBJ1-2, with 7 nucleotides matching TRBD1. The germline gives CDR1 SGDLS, CDR2 YYNGEE. The CDR3 length is 16 residues. V trimming: 0 bases; J trimming: 6 bases; junction bases outside the gene matches: 11. The CDR3 is CASSVAWGTEDHGYTF. DNA for the CDR3: TGTGCCAGCAGCGTAGCTTGGGGGACAGAGGACCATGGCTACACCTTC. Full variable domain (rest looked up from reference TRBV9 and TRBJ1-2): DSGVTQTPKHLITATGQRVTLRCSPRSGDLSVYWYQQSLDQGLQFLIQYYNGEERAKGNILERFSAQQFPDLHSELNLSSLELGDSALYFCASSVAWGTEDHGYTFGSGTRLTVV.

The chain links TRBV7-9 to TRBJ2-3, with D hard to call. Trimming stripped 1 base from V and 5 bases from J, with 7 bases between. CDR1 is SEHNR, CDR2 FQNEAQ, per germline (reference sequence). The CDR3 contains 13 residues. The chain's CDR3 is CASSLGQVDTQYF. In nucleotides, the CDR3 is TGTGCCAGCAGCTTAGGACAAGTAGATACGCAGTATTTT.

The chain couples TRBV27 to TRBJ1-2; D perhaps matches TRBD1 (5 bases). Germline loops: CDR1 MNHEY, CDR2 SMNVEV (reference sequence). The CDR3 is 17 amino acids. Trimming removed 2 bases from V and 1 base from J, with 17 bases in between. The CDR3 DNA reads TGTGCCAGCAGTTTACGGGGACTCCATCTAAATAACTATGGCTACACCTTC. It yields the protein CASSLRGLHLNNYGYTF.

The sample holds one count of this clone. The chain couples TRBV27 to TRBJ2-3; 7 positions agree with TRBD2. V lost 0 bases, J lost 1 base, and 16 bases stayed unmatched. There are 20 residues in the CDR3. From germline, CDR1 is MNHEY and CDR2 SMNVEV (reference sequence). The chain's CDR3 is CASSLSERVRGGGRTDTQYF. The CDR3 nucleotides are TGTGCCAGCAGTTTATCGGAAAGGGTCCGTGGCGGGGGACGCACAGATACGCAGTATTTT.

The chain is built from TRBV28 and TRBJ1-2, with D perhaps matching TRBD1 (5 bases). This CDR3 region has 16 residues. V shed 5 bases and J shed 0 bases, with 16 bases lying between them. Per the germline V gene, CDR1 is MDHEN and CDR2 is SYDVKM. The CDR3: CASSSSYRQSNYGYTF. Written as DNA, the CDR3 is TGTGCCAGCAGTAGTTCCTACAGGCAATCTAACTATGGCTACACCTTC.

The rearrangement links TRBV16 to TRBJ1-1; 9 nucleotides line up with TRBD1. This CDR3 is built from 15 residues. Germline loops: CDR1 KGHSY, CDR2 FQNENV. V shed 5 bases and J 5 bases; nucleotides not matched to a gene: 9. CDR3 DNA sequence: TGTGCCAGCAGCTTAAACAGGGGGCAAGGAACTGAAGCTTTCTTT. This codes for CASSLNRGQGTEAFF.

V and J are TRBV15 and TRBJ2-5, with TRBD2 matching over 8 bases. This CDR3 is 13 amino acids long. J gave up 3 bases and V 8 bases, and 5 bases lay outside the gene matches. Germline V lookup: CDR1 LNHNV, CDR2 YYDKDF (reference sequence). The CDR3 region has the DNA TGTGCCACCGGACTAGCCTATAAAGAGACCCAGTACTTC. It translates to CATGLAYKETQYF.

The V call is TRBV5-1, the J call TRBJ2-5; a possible D gene is TRBD2 (6 bases). Germline CDR1 is SGHRS and CDR2 is YFSETQ. This CDR3 comprises 15 residues. Trimming cost V 7 bases and J 2 bases, with 18 bases left between them. The CDR3 region is CASGPGLLQQETQYF. The CDR3 DNA follows: TGCGCCAGCGGCCCGGGACTCTTACAACAAGAGACCCAGTACTTC.

V usage is TRBV28 and J usage is TRBJ1-2, with D hard to call. This CDR3 is 12 amino acids long. V lost 7 bases, J lost 6 bases, and 12 bases lay in between. Per germline, CDR1 MDHEN and CDR2 SYDVKM. CDR3 in amino acids: CASTREGHGYTF. For the CDR3, the DNA is TGTGCCAGCACCCGGGAAGGGCATGGCTACACCTTC.

The chain links TRBV6-5 to TRBJ1-5; tentatively, D is TRBD1 (5 bases). The germline gives CDR1 MNHEY, CDR2 SVGAGI. The germline V and J ends were trimmed by 6 bases and 7 bases, with 16 bases remaining between them. This CDR3 comprises 14 residues. The CDR3 loop reads CASRPQGFRQPQHF. DNA of the CDR3: TGTGCCAGCAGACCCCAGGGTTTTCGGCAGCCCCAGCATTTT.

Points on this clone: At one end, the junction sequence differs from germline, possibly due to a read error. CDR3: CSVEDRVLVADF. CDR3 bases: TGCAGCGTTGAAGACAGGGTTTTAGTTGCAGACTTT. The chain carries TRBV29-1 and TRBJ1-1; a weak D match, TRBD1 (5 bases). Germline V CDR1 and CDR2: SQVTM, ANQGSEA. This CDR3 is built from 12 residues.

The chain employs TRBV2 and TRBJ1-1; 8 nucleotides match TRBD1. CDR3 size: 13 residues. Germline V gives CDR1 SNHLY, CDR2 FYNNEI. Trimming cost V 6 bases and J 4 bases; bases outside gene matches: 4. CDR3 sequence reads: CASRLQGGTEAFF. As DNA, the CDR3 is TGTGCCAGCAGGCTACAGGGGGGCACTGAAGCTTTCTTT.

The genes are TRBV5-1 and TRBJ2-3; D unresolved. The germline V gene has CDR1 SGHRS and CDR2 YFSETQ. V was cut by 4 bases and J by 3 bases, with 15 bases left in between. This CDR3 comprises 15 residues. The DNA for the CDR3 is TGCGCCAGCAGCCGGTCTTCAGCAGGAACAGATACGCAGTATTTT. Encoded protein: CASSRSSAGTDTQYF.

The genes are TRBV30 and TRBJ2-7; perhaps TRBD2 as D (5 bases). Germline CDR1 and CDR2: GTSNPN and SVGIG (reference sequence). CDR3 length: 13 residues. The V end was cut by 4 bases, the J end by 5 bases, with 15 bases between. As DNA, the CDR3 is TGTGCCTGGACGGCGAGGGTATCCCACGAGCAGTACTTC. It codes for CAWTARVSHEQYF.

This clone was found once. The rearrangement joins TRBV12-3 or TRBV12-4 to TRBJ1-2, with TRBD1 matching over 7 bases. V lost 5 bases to trimming and J lost 8 bases; unmatched junction nucleotides: 8. This CDR3 is 13 amino acids long. CDR3 coding DNA: TGTGCCAGCAGTCTACAGGGGAACGTGGGCTACACCTTC. Protein product: CASSLQGNVGYTF.

The V and J genes are TRBV19 and TRBJ1-1; 10 bases are a match to TRBD1. There are 17 residues in the CDR3. The germline V gene has CDR1 LNHDA and CDR2 SQIVND (reference sequence). V dropped 5 bases and J dropped 0; count of bases not matched to a gene: 9. The CDR3 here is CASSGVWTGGMNTEAFF. CDR3 nucleotide sequence: TGTGCCAGTAGTGGGGTATGGACAGGGGGTATGAACACTGAAGCTTTCTTT.

This chain connects TRBV5-1 to TRBJ1-6; TRBD1 aligns across 9 bases. V lost 4 bases, J lost 7 bases, and 6 bases stayed unmatched. There are 15 residues in the CDR3. Germline V gives CDR1 SGHRS, CDR2 YFSETQ. CDR3 coding DNA: TGCGCCAGCAGCGTTCTGGACAGGGGCAATTCACCCCTCCACTTT. Translation: CASSVLDRGNSPLHF.

V gene TRBV7-6 combines with J gene TRBJ1-2, with TRBD1 matching 7 bases. This CDR3 is built from 15 residues. Germline V gene sequence: CDR1 SGHVS, CDR2 FNYEAQ. V was pared by 1 base and J by 4 bases, with 6 bases of the junction left unmatched. CDR3 DNA: TGTGCCAGCAGCTTAGAGGAGGGGGCGGGCTATGGCTACACCTTC. Protein product: CASSLEEGAGYGYTF.

The gene calls are TRBV3-1 (or the pseudogene TRBV3-2) and TRBJ1-2; weak D call: TRBD1 (5 bases). The length of the CDR3 is 18 residues. Germline V gene data show CDR1 as LGHDT and CDR2 as YNNKEL (reference sequence). V was clipped by 2 bases and J by 4 bases, with 23 bases between them. This chain's CDR3 is CASSQSRSGTSYSYGYTF. The CDR3 nucleotides read TGTGCCAGCAGCCAATCTCGCTCCGGGACTTCATACAGCTATGGCTACACCTTC.

This chain joins TRBV6-5 and TRBJ2-2; tentatively, D is TRBD2 (6 bases). Trimming cost V 5 bases and J 6 bases, with 13 bases left between them. Germline values: CDR1 MNHEY, CDR2 SVGAGI. The CDR3 is made up of 14 amino acids. CDR3 DNA: TGTGCCAGCAGTAATGGGGGGTTAGCCGGGGAGCTGTTTTTT. Its translation: CASSNGGLAGELFF.

The chain is built from TRBV2 and TRBJ2-3, with 10 nucleotides matching TRBD2. Germline-derived CDR1 and CDR2 are SNHLY and FYNNEI. The CDR3 consists of 16 residues. With V trimmed by 6 bases and J by 2 bases, 8 bases remained unmatched. CDR3 nucleotides: TGTGCCAGCAGGCCGAGGACTAGCGGACACACAGATACGCAGTATTTT. This sequence encodes CASRPRTSGHTDTQYF. The full variable domain, with the rest looked up from reference TRBV2 and TRBJ2-3, is EPEVTQTPSHQVTQMGQEVILRCVPISNHLYFYWYRQILGQKVEFLVSFYNNEISEKSEIFDDQFSVERPDGSNFTLKIRSTKLEDSAMYFCASRPRTSGHTDTQYFGPGTRLTVL.

The V gene is TRBV5-1, the J gene TRBJ1-4; D might be TRBD1 (5 bases). CDR1 is SGHRS, CDR2 YFSETQ, per germline. Trimming pared 4 bases from V and 4 bases from J, leaving 14 bases between. There are 15 residues in the CDR3. CDR3 bases: TGCGCCAGCAGCCTGGGGTCCGGGGGTAATGAAAAACTGTTTTTT. Its translation: CASSLGSGGNEKLFF.

The chain recombines TRBV7-9 with TRBJ2-1, with TRBD2 matching over 9 bases. Trimming took 2 bases from V and 9 from J; bases not matched to a gene: 11. Germline V lookup: CDR1 SEHNR, CDR2 FQNEAQ (reference sequence). The CDR3 loop spans 16 amino acids. The CDR3 protein is CASSLRDQRGAREQFF. CDR3 nucleotide sequence: TGTGCCAGCAGCTTAAGAGACCAGCGGGGGGCCCGTGAGCAGTTCTTC.

The chain is built from TRBV4-2 and TRBJ1-1, with D unclear. The CDR3 runs to 13 residues. The ends were cut back, 0 bases at V and 4 bases at J, with 6 bases in the middle. Per germline, CDR1 LGHNA and CDR2 YNFKEQ. The CDR3 region is CASSQEEGTEAFF. The CDR3 DNA sequence: TGTGCCAGCAGCCAAGAGGAGGGCACTGAAGCTTTCTTT.

The J gene is TRBJ1-1, the V gene TRBV29-1, with 9 nucleotides matching TRBD1. The CDR3 loop spans 12 amino acids. Germline V gene data show CDR1 as SQVTM and CDR2 as ANQGSEA. V lost 7 bases to trimming and J lost 11 bases; unmatched junction nucleotides: 11. In DNA, the CDR3 is TGCAGCGATTCGGGACAGGGTGCGAAGGCTTTCTTT. This encodes CSDSGQGAKAFF.

The chain has TRBV3-1 (or the pseudogene TRBV3-2) and TRBJ1-1; 9 bases map to TRBD1. The J segment lost 4 bases and the V segment lost 3 bases, leaving 3 bases of the junction unmatched. Per germline, CDR1 LGHDT and CDR2 YNNKEL (reference sequence). The CDR3 spans 14 residues. The CDR3 spells CASSQTGGVTEAFF. The CDR3 nucleotides read TGTGCCAGCAGCCAGACAGGGGGGGTCACTGAAGCTTTCTTT.

V usage is TRBV2 and J usage is TRBJ1-1; D unresolved. The CDR3 runs 12 residues. With 7 bases removed from V and 6 bases from J, the gap between germline ends came to 12 bases. The germline gives CDR1 SNHLY, CDR2 FYNNEI. CDR3 loop: CASTVLRSEAFF. CDR3 nucleotide sequence: TGTGCCAGCACTGTTCTACGCTCTGAAGCTTTCTTT. Together with reference TRBV2 and TRBJ1-1, the CDR3 gives the full variable domain: EPEVTQTPSHQVTQMGQEVILRCVPISNHLYFYWYRQILGQKVEFLVSFYNNEISEKSEIFDDQFSVERPDGSNFTLKIRSTKLEDSAMYFCASTVLRSEAFFGQGTRLTVV.